This TCR beta chain is drawn from a study of radiotherapy plus CTLA-4 blockade in lung cancer. Study in general: About 20% of patients responded objectively, and roughly 34% achieved disease control. General observations from the study: Early blood T cell clone changes and increased post-radiation serum interferon-beta were reportedly the strongest response predictors. Once radiotherapy plus ipilimumab had been given, TCR clones derived from tumor expanded in blood.

TCRdb's table, derived via immunoSEQ multiplex PCR, lists solely in-frame clones and lacks some. The sample includes roughly 100,000 clones, around 85% seen only once; the top ten take over 2%. Germline V gene lookup returns CDR1 SGHTA and CDR2 FQGTGA. This CDR3 is 15 amino acids long. Concerning this clone itself: No antigen is known for it. The junction does not match germline at one end; this may be a read error.

The source material was peripheral blood, sampled from a patient treated with radiotherapy plus ipilimumab. The TCR was taken from a human donor with non-small cell lung cancer that progressed on radiotherapy plus ipilimumab. Some clones in this sample may be carry-over from other donors' samples. V usage is TRBV7-3 and J usage is TRBJ2-1; unclear D gene. This chain's CDR3 is CASSPYGSGYNKQFF. The CDR3 region has the DNA TGTGCCAGCAGCCCTTACGGGTCGGGCTACAATAAGCAGTTCTTC.